These 16 T cell receptor beta chains were sequenced from one sample in a study of control samples from healthy donors and cancer patients. Some clones are missing from TCRdb's copy, which holds only in-frame ones; the method was immunoSEQ multiplex PCR. The sample has about 68,000 clones; more than 80% are singletons. Input material: blood. These receptor sequences come from a man in his 60s in good health.

This chain connects TRBV19 to TRBJ1-3, with D unresolved. V was pared by 6 bases and J by 0 bases, with 12 bases between. The CDR3 is made up of 15 amino acids. Germline V lookup: CDR1 LNHDA, CDR2 SQIVND (reference sequence). CDR3 bases: TGTGCCAGTAGCATAAAGACGGTCTCTGGAAACACCATATATTTT. Translating gives CASSIKTVSGNTIYF. Using reference TRBV19 and TRBJ1-3 for the parts outside the CDR3, the full variable domain is DGGITQSPKYLFRKEGQNVTLSCEQNLNHDAMYWYRQDPGQGLRLIYYSQIVNDFQKGDIAEGYSVSREKKESFPLTVTSAQKNPTAFYLCASSIKTVSGNTIYFGEGSWLTVV.

The chain recombines TRBV18 with TRBJ2-3; D unresolved. The germline gives CDR1 KGHSH, CDR2 LQKENI. V lost 2 bases and J 4 bases, leaving 7 bases between the germline ends. The CDR3 covers 13 residues. The CDR3 loop is CASSPVSADTQYF. The CDR3 DNA follows: TGTGCCAGCTCACCAGTTTCAGCAGATACGCAGTATTTT.

V is TRBV9 and J is TRBJ2-2; the D gene could be TRBD1 or TRBD2 (6 bases each). This CDR3 contains 14 residues. Germline values: CDR1 SGDLS, CDR2 YYNGEE. Trimming pared 8 bases from V and 4 bases from J, leaving 15 bases between. The CDR3 loop is CASTTGASTGELFF. CDR3 DNA: TGTGCCAGTACAACGGGGGCGAGCACCGGGGAGCTGTTTTTT.

The chain's CDR3 is CASSLGGFSSYNSPLHF. CDR3 DNA: TGTGCCAGCAGCTTAGGCGGGTTCAGCTCCTATAATTCACCCCTCCACTTT. V and J are TRBV11-2 and TRBJ1-6, with D unclear. The CDR3 sequence is 17 residues long. The germline gives CDR1 SGHAT, CDR2 FQNNGV. Trimming pared 1 base from V and 0 bases from J, leaving 10 bases between.

The rearrangement links TRBV2 to TRBJ1-5, with D possibly matching TRBD1 (6 bases). V dropped 3 bases and J dropped 2 bases, with 14 bases sitting between them. The CDR3 extends over 16 amino acids. The germline V gene has CDR1 SNHLY and CDR2 FYNNEI. The CDR3 region has the DNA TGTGCCAGCAGTGACGCCGGCAGGGGTGGCAATCAGCCCCAGCATTTT. Translation: CASSDAGRGGNQPQHF.

V is TRBV7-8 and J is TRBJ2-1; 12 nucleotides line up with TRBD2. Germline V gene lookup returns CDR1 SGHVS and CDR2 FQNEAQ. V shed 1 base, J shed 10 bases, and the junction held 2 bases outside the gene matches. This CDR3 has 14 residues. CDR3: CASSLGLAGDEQFF. In DNA, the CDR3 is TGTGCCAGCAGCTTAGGACTAGCGGGAGACGAGCAGTTCTTC.

This sequence joins TRBV5-6 and TRBJ2-7; 7 nucleotides align to TRBD2. The CDR3 loop spans 16 amino acids. CDR1 is SGHDT and CDR2 is YYEEEE in the germline V gene. V lost 4 bases and J lost 6; bases outside the gene matches: 16. The CDR3: CASSVIRTSPYSEQYF. The CDR3 coding sequence is TGTGCCAGCAGCGTCATTAGGACTAGTCCCTATAGCGAGCAGTACTTC. The variable domain in full, completed from reference TRBV5-6 and TRBJ2-7, reads DAGVTQSPTHLIKTRGQQVTLRCSPKSGHDTVSWYQQALGQGPQFIFQYYEEEERQRGNFPDRFSGHQFPNYSSELNVNALLLGDSALYLCASSVIRTSPYSEQYFGPGTRLTVT.

This clone was observed once. This chain joins TRBV6-6 and TRBJ2-7; the D is unclear. Germline loops: CDR1 MNHNY, CDR2 SVGAGI (reference sequence). The ends were cut back, 8 bases at V and 2 bases at J, with 10 bases in the middle. The CDR3 runs 12 residues. CDR3 in amino acids: CASSTKPYEQYF. The CDR3 DNA reads as TGTGCCAGCTCCACTAAGCCCTACGAGCAGTACTTC.

J is TRBJ2-3 and V is TRBV24-1; 8 nucleotides match TRBD2. Germline CDR1 reads KGHDR; CDR2 reads SFDVKD. This CDR3 has 18 amino acids. V shed 0 bases and J 2 bases; nucleotides not matched to a gene: 9. CDR3: CATSDLHESGSPTDTQYF. CDR3 in DNA: TGTGCCACCAGTGATTTGCACGAGAGCGGGAGCCCCACAGATACGCAGTATTTT.

This rearrangement joins TRBV28 to TRBJ1-1; 8 bases are a match to TRBD1. J lost 3 bases, V lost 4 bases, and 7 bases had no gene match. Germline V CDR1 and CDR2: MDHEN, SYDVKM. The CDR3 extends over 15 amino acids. Here the CDR3 reads CASSWQGARDTEAFF. The DNA for the CDR3 is TGTGCCAGCAGTTGGCAGGGGGCAAGGGACACTGAAGCTTTCTTT.

This sequence joins TRBV18 and TRBJ2-4, with 8 bases that match TRBD1. CDR1 KGHSH and CDR2 LQKENI come from the germline V gene. Losses at the gene ends were 1 base for V and 4 bases for J; bases not matched to a gene: 0. The CDR3 loop spans 14 amino acids. The CDR3 spells CASSPRQGKNIQYF. CDR3 sequence (DNA): TGTGCCAGCTCACCACGACAGGGGAAAAACATTCAGTACTTC.

The chain couples TRBV19 to TRBJ2-7; D may match TRBD1 or TRBD2 (5 bases each). This CDR3 contains 13 residues. The germline V gene encodes CDR1 LNHDA and CDR2 SQIVND (reference sequence). Trimming removed 3 bases at V and 2 bases at J, with 8 bases between. The CDR3 protein is CASSIPGPYEQYF. Here the CDR3 DNA reads TGTGCCAGTAGTATTCCGGGACCCTACGAGCAGTACTTC.

The chain uses TRBV28 and TRBJ2-3; D not resolved. CDR1 is MDHEN and CDR2 is SYDVKM in the germline V gene. This CDR3 contains 13 residues. Trimming took 6 bases from V and 2 from J, leaving 9 bases between them. The CDR3 DNA reads TGTGCCAGCAGACGCACTCACACAGATACGCAGTATTTT. This translates into CASRRTHTDTQYF.

The genes are TRBV6-5 and TRBJ2-1, with 10 bases lining up with TRBD2. The V gene's germline CDR1 is MNHEY and CDR2 SVGAGI. J was trimmed by 3 bases and V by 4 bases; bases with no gene match: 6. The CDR3 consists of 16 residues. The CDR3 sequence is CASSLLAGRNYNEQFF. DNA for the CDR3: TGTGCCAGCAGTTTACTAGCGGGACGTAACTACAATGAGCAGTTCTTC.

The chain recombines TRBV9 with TRBJ2-1, with 10 nucleotides matching TRBD2. V lost 0 bases and J lost 5; bases outside the gene matches: 5. From germline, CDR1 is SGDLS and CDR2 YYNGEE. The CDR3 sequence is 16 residues long. The chain's CDR3 is CASSVVGTSDHNEQFF. CDR3 bases: TGTGCCAGCAGCGTAGTCGGGACTAGCGACCACAATGAGCAGTTCTTC.

V gene TRBV18 combines with J gene TRBJ1-2; D remains unclear. The CDR3 consists of 13 residues. The germline V and J ends were trimmed by 3 bases and 8 bases, with 13 bases remaining between them. Germline CDR1 reads KGHSH; CDR2 reads LQKENI. DNA for the CDR3: TGTGCCAGCTCACCTGAACAGTATGGGGGCTACACCTTC. This sequence encodes CASSPEQYGGYTF.